A selection of T cell receptor beta chains follows, all from one sample in a study of regulatory T cells in long-lasting Graves disease. MiXCR, applied by TCRdb to the multiplex PCR reads, yields one record per CDR3 protein. This table has under 500,000 distinct CDR3 sequences, under 25% appearing once. Material: peripheral blood mononuclear cells (PBMCs), obtained when the disease was refractory, from a patient treated with antithyroid drugs. These receptor sequences come from a female donor with Graves disease. CDR3s include the opening cysteine and the closing phenylalanine or tryptophan. Fields, in order: CDR3 protein, J gene, D gene, V gene. A D gene is named only where the DNA matches it firmly.

CDR3 protein: CASSYQARDRVDEQYF
J gene: TRBJ2-7
D gene: TRBD1
V gene: TRBV6-2/TRBV6-3

CDR3 protein: CSVGKGSTEAFF
J gene: TRBJ1-1
D gene: .
V gene: TRBV29-1

CDR3 protein: CATSGPRDNQPQHF
J gene: TRBJ1-5
D gene: .
V gene: TRBV24-1

CDR3 protein: CASSYPTGQGVITEAFF
J gene: TRBJ1-1
D gene: TRBD1
V gene: TRBV6-5

CDR3 protein: CASSREMDYEQYF
J gene: TRBJ2-7
D gene: .
V gene: TRBV2

CDR3 protein: CASSLGQATPRGYTF
J gene: TRBJ1-2
D gene: .
V gene: TRBV5-1

CDR3 protein: CASSAGWGAGANVLTF
J gene: TRBJ2-6
D gene: .
V gene: TRBV28

CDR3 protein: CASRVPPGELFF
J gene: TRBJ2-2
D gene: .
V gene: TRBV7-2

CDR3 protein: CASSEMTQQFDYEQYF
J gene: TRBJ2-7
D gene: .
V gene: TRBV6-1

CDR3 protein: CAWSDGDRGNTEAFF
J gene: TRBJ1-1
D gene: TRBD1
V gene: TRBV30

CDR3 protein: CASTNTRGRGAAASPLHF
J gene: TRBJ1-6
D gene: TRBD1
V gene: TRBV6-1

CDR3 protein: CASSQIVGASQYF
J gene: TRBJ2-5
D gene: .
V gene: TRBV14

CDR3 protein: CASNTGGFGETQYF
J gene: TRBJ2-5
D gene: TRBD2
V gene: TRBV28

CDR3 protein: CASSQVEGFEQYF
J gene: TRBJ2-7
D gene: .
V gene: TRBV4-1

CDR3 protein: CASSPALAGGQETQYF
J gene: TRBJ2-5
D gene: TRBD2
V gene: TRBV7-8

CDR3 protein: CAISDLGDRSEQYF
J gene: TRBJ2-7
D gene: TRBD1
V gene: TRBV10-3

CDR3 protein: CASSQETGQGKEKLFF
J gene: TRBJ1-4
D gene: .
V gene: TRBV3-1

CDR3 protein: CASGPQGQGLPSNQPQHF
J gene: TRBJ1-5
D gene: TRBD1
V gene: TRBV12-5

CDR3 protein: CATSRDSYGYTF
J gene: TRBJ1-2
D gene: .
V gene: TRBV15

CDR3 protein: CAGSLDRGAYEQYF
J gene: TRBJ2-7
D gene: TRBD1
V gene: TRBV2

CDR3 protein: CASSYAAGANEQYF
J gene: TRBJ2-7
D gene: TRBD2
V gene: TRBV6-2/TRBV6-3

CDR3 protein: CASSYKLGETQYF
J gene: TRBJ2-5
D gene: .
V gene: TRBV6-5

CDR3 protein: CASSGSDSRNQPQHF
J gene: TRBJ1-5
D gene: .
V gene: TRBV25-1

CDR3 protein: CASSWEGGEQFF
J gene: TRBJ2-1
D gene: TRBD2
V gene: TRBV6-9

CDR3 protein: CASRDLENTGELFF
J gene: TRBJ2-2
D gene: .
V gene: TRBV7-9

CDR3 protein: CASSALAANTGELFF
J gene: TRBJ2-2
D gene: TRBD2
V gene: TRBV9

CDR3 protein: CASSNRDTRREQYF
J gene: TRBJ2-7
D gene: .
V gene: TRBV28

CDR3 protein: CASSSTRGGTTRSEQYF
J gene: TRBJ2-7
D gene: .
V gene: TRBV13

CDR3 protein: CSATPGAYPSGANVLTF
J gene: TRBJ2-6
D gene: .
V gene: TRBV20-1

CDR3 protein: CASSLKAGQVTGELFF
J gene: TRBJ2-2
D gene: .
V gene: TRBV7-3

CDR3 protein: CASSQSSYQETQYF
J gene: TRBJ2-5
D gene: .
V gene: TRBV3-1

CDR3 protein: CSVETSSYEQYF
J gene: TRBJ2-7
D gene: .
V gene: TRBV29-1

CDR3 protein: CASSLQPLQGREQYF
J gene: TRBJ2-7
D gene: TRBD1
V gene: TRBV3-1

CDR3 protein: CSVEDHTGNEQYF
J gene: TRBJ2-7
D gene: .
V gene: TRBV29-1

CDR3 protein: CASSEKSILVPQFF
J gene: TRBJ2-1
D gene: .
V gene: TRBV2

CDR3 protein: CASIGGSPRYNEQFF
J gene: TRBJ2-1
D gene: TRBD2
V gene: TRBV6-1

CDR3 protein: CASSLDTPSYGYTF
J gene: TRBJ1-2
D gene: .
V gene: TRBV7-2

CDR3 protein: CASSYGWRGYTF
J gene: TRBJ1-2
D gene: .
V gene: TRBV6-5

CDR3 protein: CASSSGRGTQYF
J gene: TRBJ2-3
D gene: .
V gene: TRBV7-9

CDR3 protein: CASSLLGLAGGPHEQYF
J gene: TRBJ2-7
D gene: TRBD2
V gene: TRBV5-4

CDR3 protein: CASRGTDPTGELFF
J gene: TRBJ2-2
D gene: TRBD1
V gene: TRBV28

CDR3 protein: CASSGGLDSSYNEQFF
J gene: TRBJ2-1
D gene: TRBD2
V gene: TRBV11-2

CDR3 protein: CAWSTAANSPLHF
J gene: TRBJ1-6
D gene: .
V gene: TRBV30

CDR3 protein: CASSIELQGWTNTEAFF
J gene: TRBJ1-1
D gene: .
V gene: TRBV19

CDR3 protein: CSAETGRFSNQPQHF
J gene: TRBJ1-5
D gene: .
V gene: TRBV20-1

CDR3 protein: CASSQGLANQETQYF
J gene: TRBJ2-5
D gene: TRBD2
V gene: TRBV7-9

CDR3 protein: CASSNGGTEAFF
J gene: TRBJ1-1
D gene: .
V gene: TRBV6-1

CDR3 protein: CASSRGERELNTGELFF
J gene: TRBJ2-2
D gene: TRBD2
V gene: TRBV4-3

CDR3 protein: CASGGREPFNEKLFF
J gene: TRBJ1-4
D gene: .
V gene: TRBV25-1

CDR3 protein: CASSIVLGDDAFF
J gene: TRBJ1-1
D gene: .
V gene: TRBV19